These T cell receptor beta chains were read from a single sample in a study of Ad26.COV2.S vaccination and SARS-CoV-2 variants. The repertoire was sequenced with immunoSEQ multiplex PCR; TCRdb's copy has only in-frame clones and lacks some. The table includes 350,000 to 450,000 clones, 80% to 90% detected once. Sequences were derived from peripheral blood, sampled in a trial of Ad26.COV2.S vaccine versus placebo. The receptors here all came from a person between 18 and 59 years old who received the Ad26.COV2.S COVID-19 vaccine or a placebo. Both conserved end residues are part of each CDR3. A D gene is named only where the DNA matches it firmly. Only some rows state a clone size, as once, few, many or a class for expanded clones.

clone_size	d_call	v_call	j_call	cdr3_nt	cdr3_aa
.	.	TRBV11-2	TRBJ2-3	TGTGCCAGCAGCTTAGCATATACAGATACGCAGTATTTT	CASSLAYTDTQYF
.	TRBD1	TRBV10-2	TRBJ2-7	TGCGCCAGCAGTGAGGCTCGCCGAGGGGGACAGGGTCCCTACGAGCAGTACTTC	CASSEARRGGQGPYEQYF
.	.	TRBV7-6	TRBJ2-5	TGTGCCAGCAGGTCCAGCGAGACCCAGTACTTC	CASRSSETQYF
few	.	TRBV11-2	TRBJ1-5	TGTGCCAGCAGCCCTGCCCCGAGCAGGGGTGTTCAGCCCCAGCATTTT	CASSPAPSRGVQPQHF
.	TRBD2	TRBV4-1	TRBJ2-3	TGCGCCAGCAGCCAAGCTCTAGCGGGGGGCACAGATACGCAGTATTTT	CASSQALAGGTDTQYF
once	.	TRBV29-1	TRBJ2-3	TGCAGCGTTGAAGCCGGAGATACGCAGTATTTT	CSVEAGDTQYF
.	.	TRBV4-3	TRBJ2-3	TGCGCCAGCAGCCAAGAAGTAGGGGCGGGCACAGATACGCAGTATTTT	CASSQEVGAGTDTQYF
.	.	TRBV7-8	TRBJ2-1	TGTGCCAGCAGCTTCGACAATCCCTCCTACAATGAGCAGTTCTTC	CASSFDNPSYNEQFF
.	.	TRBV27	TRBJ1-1	TGTGCCAGCAGTTTATCCGGGGGCACTGAAGCTTTCTTT	CASSLSGGTEAFF
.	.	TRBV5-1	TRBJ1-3	TGCGCCAGCAGCTTGGCCCCAGAATTAAACACCATATATTTT	CASSLAPELNTIYF
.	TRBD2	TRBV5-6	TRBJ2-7	TGTGCCAGCAGCTTGGTCGGGTACGGGAGGGACGAGCAGTACTTC	CASSLVGYGRDEQYF
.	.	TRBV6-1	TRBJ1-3	TGTGCCAGCAGTGAACTCAGGGGTGACACCATATATTTT	CASSELRGDTIYF
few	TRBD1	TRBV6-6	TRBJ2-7	TGTGCCAGCAGGGGGACAGACTACGAGCAGTACTTC	CASRGTDYEQYF
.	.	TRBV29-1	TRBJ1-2	TGCAGCGTCCAACAGGCTGCCTCTAACTATGGCTACACCTTC	CSVQQAASNYGYTF
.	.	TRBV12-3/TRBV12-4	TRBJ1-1	TGTGCCAGCAGGAGGGAGCCGACCTCTGAAGCTTTCTTT	CASRREPTSEAFF
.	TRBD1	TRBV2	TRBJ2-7	TGTGCCAGCAATAGACAGGGTTACGAGCAGTACTTC	CASNRQGYEQYF
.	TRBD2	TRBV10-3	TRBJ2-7	TGTGCCACCACGGGAGGGGGCCCTAGCGGGAGCTACGAGCAGTACTTC	CATTGGGPSGSYEQYF
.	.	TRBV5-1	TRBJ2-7	TGCGCCAGCTCCTCAGGGGGGGGATTGGACGAGCAGTACTTC	CASSSGGGLDEQYF
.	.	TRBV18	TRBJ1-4	TGTGCCAGCTCACCACCGCATTCCGGCCAGCAGTTCTGGCGTGAAAAACTGTTTTTT	CASSPPHSGQQFWREKLFF
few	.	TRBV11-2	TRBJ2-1	TGTGCCAGCAGCTTAGCCTTGGATGAGCAGTTCTTC	CASSLALDEQFF
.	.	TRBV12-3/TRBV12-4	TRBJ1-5	TGTGCCAGCAGTTTGGGGTTGGGTCAGCCCCAGCATTTT	CASSLGLGQPQHF
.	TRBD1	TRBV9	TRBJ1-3	TGTGCCAGCAGGGGGACAGGGGGACCAGGGCCCATATATTTT	CASRGTGGPGPIYF
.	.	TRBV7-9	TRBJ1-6	TGTGCCAGCAGCGGTTTACAGGGTAATTCACCCCTCCACTTT	CASSGLQGNSPLHF